The 6 T cell receptor beta chains listed next were all sequenced from one sample in a study of identical twins. Via MiXCR, TCRdb re-called the 5' RACE reads, giving one row per CDR3 protein. The sample shows 750,000 to 950,000 distinct CDR3 sequences, roughly an eighth of them seen only once. Separately, the same data were catalogued under a study of yellow fever vaccine responses in identical twins.

Source material: PBMCs. The receptor set was obtained from a woman aged 18-30 years in good health.

In this sample, this clonotype turned up many times. The V and J genes are TRBV7-9 and TRBJ2-5; maybe TRBD1 (6 bases). CDR1 and CDR2 from the germline V gene are SEHNR and FQNEAQ (reference sequence). V lost 3 bases and J 2 bases, leaving 10 bases between the germline ends. The CDR3 is 14 amino acids. For the CDR3, the DNA is TGTGCCAGCAGCTTGACAGGACTTCAAGAGACCCAGTACTTC. Translated: CASSLTGLQETQYF.

This clonotype turned up a few times. The chain combines TRBV12-3 or TRBV12-4 with TRBJ2-6; D is uncertain. There are 20 residues in the CDR3. The ends were cut back, 3 bases at V and 0 bases at J, with 21 bases in the middle. The CDR3 spells CASSFWGATLLISGANVLTF. The CDR3 bases are TGTGCCAGCAGTTTTTGGGGTGCGACCCTGCTGATCTCTGGGGCCAACGTCCTGACTTTC.

The chain has TRBV2 and TRBJ2-7, with 7 bases fitting TRBD2. With V trimmed by 3 bases and J by 0 bases, 5 bases remained unmatched. The CDR3 covers 15 residues. Per germline, CDR1 SNHLY and CDR2 FYNNEI. CDR3 residues: CASSDRSSGSYEQYF. The CDR3 DNA reads TGTGCCAGCAGTGATAGGTCTAGCGGCTCCTACGAGCAGTACTTC.

This clonotype turned up a few times. At one boundary the junction diverges from the germline segment, which might be a read error. The chain recombines TRBV29-1 with TRBJ1-1, with a tentative D call TRBD1 (6 bases). This CDR3 contains 12 residues. Germline CDR1 is SQVTM and CDR2 is ANQGSEA. The CDR3 nucleotides are TGCAGCGTGGAAGGGGGGATCACTGAAGCTTTCTTT. It yields the protein CSVEGGITEAFF.

Ten or more counts support this clonotype. In DNA form, the CDR3 reads TGTGCCAGCAGTCCAGATAGGGCCTCTGGAAACACCATATATTTT. This sequence encodes CASSPDRASGNTIYF. The genes are TRBV12-3 or TRBV12-4 and TRBJ1-3; D is ambiguous. V was cut by 5 bases and J by 0 bases, with 11 bases left in between. The CDR3 contains 15 residues.

The chain couples TRBV20-1 to TRBJ2-5; 7 nucleotides match TRBD2. CDR3 length: 17 amino acids. CDR1 is DFQATT, CDR2 SNEGSKA, per germline (reference sequence). The V gene end was trimmed by 2 bases and the J gene end by 0 bases; junction bases not matched to a gene: 12. CDR3: CSARSPRGVGNQETQYF. CDR3 DNA sequence: TGCAGTGCTAGATCCCCCCGGGGGGTCGGGAACCAAGAGACCCAGTACTTC.